These 29 T cell receptor beta chains were all obtained from the same sample, sequenced in a study of blood T cells in healthy people across ages. It was with a sample-barcoded 5' primer and a J-beta primer mix that a second PCR of roughly 6 to 12 cycles was run. TCRdb fed the 5' RACE reads into MiXCR, producing one record per CDR3 protein. Of 1.5 million or so distinct CDR3 sequences in the sample, approximately 38% were seen once. The sequencing input was blood. These receptors were taken from a woman under 30 in good health.

This chain uses TRBV5-1 with TRBJ2-3; TRBD2 matches 10 bases. This CDR3 is 15 amino acids long. The germline V gene has CDR1 SGHRS and CDR2 YFSETQ. After removal of 2 bases from V and 6 bases from J, the junction contained 6 bases not matched to a gene. The CDR3 DNA sequence: TGCGCCAGCAGCTTCCTACTAGCGGGAAAGGATACGCAGTATTTT. Translation: CASSFLLAGKDTQYF.

This clonotype was picked up many times. The chain uses TRBV4-1 and TRBJ2-7; D is possibly TRBD1 (6 bases). The CDR3 extends over 15 amino acids. The germline CDR1 and CDR2 sequences are MGHRA and YSYEKL. V was trimmed by 1 base and J by 0 bases, leaving 10 bases between them. Here the CDR3 DNA reads TGCGCCAGCAGCCAAGGACAGGCGAGCTCCTACGAGCAGTACTTC. Its protein is CASSQGQASSYEQYF.

This chain uses TRBV5-1 with TRBJ1-2, with 8 positions matching TRBD1. V was clipped by 4 bases and J by 8 bases; unmatched bases: 10. Germline CDR1 and CDR2: SGHRS and YFSETQ. The CDR3 is 14 residues long. The CDR3 region has the DNA TGCGCCAGCAGCAAGGACAGGGATTCTCTCGGCTACACCTTC. Translation: CASSKDRDSLGYTF.

The V and J genes are TRBV20-1 and TRBJ2-3; TRBD2 aligns across 10 bases. The junction had 3 bases not matched to a gene; V was cut back by 4 bases and J by 2 bases. Germline CDR1 is DFQATT and CDR2 is SNEGSKA (reference sequence). This CDR3 is 14 amino acids long. The CDR3 nucleotides are TGCAGTGCTATTACTAGCGGGGCCACAGATACGCAGTATTTT. Protein product: CSAITSGATDTQYF.

The chain has TRBV10-3 and TRBJ2-4; 11 positions match TRBD2. The last part of the DNA fits TRBJ2-7 better; the J call may be wrong. The CDR3 totals 14 residues. Germline V gives CDR1 ENHRY, CDR2 SYGVKD. The CDR3 is CAISETSGRHEQYF. The CDR3 DNA follows: TGTGCCATCAGTGAGACTAGCGGGAGACACGAGCAGTACTTC.

In its sample, this clonotype was seen a few times. The rearrangement joins TRBV4-2 to TRBJ2-1; the match to TRBD2 covers 13 bases. Per germline, CDR1 LGHNA and CDR2 YNFKEQ. J lost 7 bases, V lost 1 base, and 7 bases had no gene match. The CDR3 totals 17 residues. In nucleotides, the CDR3 is TGTGCCAGCAGCCAAGGTGGACTAGCGGGAGTGAGGAATGAGCAGTTCTTC. Residues: CASSQGGLAGVRNEQFF.

The chain carries TRBV20-1 and TRBJ2-3; D is uncertain. The length of the CDR3 is 11 residues. Germline CDR1 DFQATT, CDR2 SNEGSKA (reference sequence). Trimming took off 4 bases at V and 5 bases at J, with 7 bases between the two ends. CDR3 bases: TGCAGTGCTAACACCTTAGATACGCAGTATTTT. It specifies CSANTLDTQYF.

This sequence joins TRBV6-2 or TRBV6-3 and TRBJ2-7; D remains ambiguous. V was pared by 2 bases and J by 0 bases, with 8 bases between. CDR1 MNHEY and CDR2 SVGEGT come from the germline V gene. The CDR3 runs 14 residues. This CDR3 is CASSYGLHSYEQYF. The DNA of the CDR3 is TGTGCCAGCAGTTACGGGCTTCACTCCTACGAGCAGTACTTC.

The chain uses TRBV12-3 or TRBV12-4 and TRBJ2-4, with TRBD2 matching over 7 bases. With V trimmed by 1 base and J by 7 bases, 7 bases remained unmatched. The CDR3 covers 15 residues. CDR3 nucleotide sequence: TGTGCCAGCAGTTTAGGGACTAGAAACGGGAACATTCAGTACTTC. Translation: CASSLGTRNGNIQYF.

The chain couples TRBV6-5 to TRBJ1-1; tentative D call: TRBD1 (5 bases). V was pared by 5 bases and J by 3 bases, with 13 bases between. Germline loops: CDR1 MNHEY, CDR2 SVGAGI. The CDR3 consists of 14 residues. The CDR3 region is CASSETVGYTEAFF. The CDR3 DNA sequence: TGTGCCAGCAGTGAGACAGTTGGATACACTGAAGCTTTCTTT.

This chain uses TRBV20-1 with TRBJ1-1; 7 nucleotides align to TRBD1. Germline-derived CDR1 and CDR2 are DFQATT and SNEGSKA (reference sequence). The CDR3 contains 16 residues. V was pared by 0 bases and J by 0 bases, with 7 bases of the junction left unmatched. CDR3 residues: CSARDSSGTVNTEAFF. The CDR3 DNA reads as TGCAGTGCTAGAGATTCTTCCGGGACAGTGAACACTGAAGCTTTCTTT.

V gene TRBV7-8 combines with J gene TRBJ2-1, with D possibly matching TRBD2 (6 bases). The V and J ends lost 2 bases and 13 bases respectively, with 15 bases between them. The CDR3 spans 13 residues. Germline V gene lookup returns CDR1 SGHVS and CDR2 FQNEAQ. CDR3 amino acids: CASSLSLRETQFF. DNA for the CDR3: TGTGCCAGCAGCTTATCTCTACGGGAGACCCAGTTCTTC.

The V gene is TRBV6-5, the J gene TRBJ1-2, with D possibly being TRBD1 (6 bases). Germline lookup yields CDR1 MNHEY and CDR2 SVGAGI. Trimming left V 10 bases short and J 8 bases short, with 14 bases between. The CDR3 totals 11 residues. The CDR3 spells CATQTGRGYTF. Written as DNA, the CDR3 is TGTGCCACCCAGACAGGCCGGGGCTACACCTTC.

The chain is built from TRBV10-1 and TRBJ1-2, with TRBD1 as a possible D gene (6 bases). V shed 0 bases and J shed 4 bases, with 9 bases lying between them. CDR3 length: 14 residues. CDR1 is WNHNN and CDR2 is SYGVQD in the germline V gene (reference sequence). CDR3 protein: CASSESTGAYGYTF. The CDR3 nucleotides are TGCGCCAGCAGTGAGTCGACGGGGGCCTATGGCTACACCTTC.

V is TRBV11-2 and J is TRBJ1-1, with a weak D call TRBD1 (5 bases). Trimming took 4 bases from V and 6 from J, leaving 6 bases between them. The CDR3 consists of 11 residues. In germline, CDR1 is SGHAT, CDR2 FQNNGV. The CDR3 DNA reads TGTGCCAGCAGCTCGACAGCTGAAGCTTTCTTT. Translated, it gives CASSSTAEAFF.

This clonotype has only a few counts. The chain carries TRBV20-1 and TRBJ2-7; 8 bases are shared with TRBD1. Germline CDR1 and CDR2: DFQATT and SNEGSKA (reference sequence). CDR3 length: 13 residues. The V and J ends lost 5 bases and 4 bases, in that order; junction bases with no gene match: 7. Here the CDR3 DNA reads TGCAGTGCTCCGGACAGGGCAGGGTACGAGCAGTACTTC. It encodes CSAPDRAGYEQYF.

This clonotype was observed at least ten times. This sequence joins TRBV10-3 and TRBJ2-7; 7 positions agree with TRBD1. The CDR3 runs to 14 residues. Germline CDR1 is ENHRY and CDR2 is SYGVKD. J lost 2 bases, V lost 3 bases, and 4 bases had no gene match. Written as DNA, the CDR3 is TGTGCCATCAGTGACGGGACAGCCGCCTACGAGCAGTACTTC. The encoded protein is CAISDGTAAYEQYF.

The sample holds a few counts of this clonotype. The rearrangement links TRBV7-9 to TRBJ2-7; TRBD1 agrees at 7 bases. Losses at the gene ends were 1 base for V and 5 bases for J; bases not matched to a gene: 11. The CDR3 extends over 16 amino acids. Germline V gives CDR1 SEHNR, CDR2 FQNEAQ (reference sequence). As DNA, the CDR3 is TGTGCCAGCAGCTTAGATGAGGGGGCGCTTGGAGACGAGCAGTACTTC. It encodes CASSLDEGALGDEQYF.

A few counts support this clonotype. This rearrangement joins TRBV12-3 or TRBV12-4 to TRBJ1-1; D not resolved. The CDR3 loop spans 14 amino acids. V was shortened by 3 bases and J by 0 bases, with 8 bases between the two germline ends. CDR3 nucleotides: TGTGCCAGCAGTTTCGGAAGACTGAACACTGAAGCTTTCTTT. Protein sequence: CASSFGRLNTEAFF.

The J gene is TRBJ1-1, the V gene TRBV6-5; D possibly corresponds to TRBD1 (5 bases). Per germline, CDR1 MNHEY and CDR2 SVGAGI. Trimming left V 5 bases short and J 6 bases short, with 7 bases between. The CDR3 loop spans 11 amino acids. CDR3 sequence reads: CASSKGPEAFF. DNA for the CDR3: TGTGCCAGCAGTAAGGGGCCTGAAGCTTTCTTT.

CDR3 in amino acids: CASSSQGREQYF. CDR3 nucleotide sequence: TGTGCCAGCAGTTCTCAGGGGCGAGAGCAGTACTTC. The gene calls are TRBV2 and TRBJ2-7; TRBD1 is a possible D gene (6 bases). Trimming took off 5 bases at V and 7 bases at J, with 12 bases between the two ends. This CDR3 region has 12 residues. Germline CDR1 and CDR2: SNHLY and FYNNEI. Combining the CDR3 with reference TRBV2 and TRBJ2-7 gives the whole variable domain EPEVTQTPSHQVTQMGQEVILRCVPISNHLYFYWYRQILGQKVEFLVSFYNNEISEKSEIFDDQFSVERPDGSNFTLKIRSTKLEDSAMYFCASSSQGREQYFGPGTRLTVT.

This clonotype was detected only a few times. The V gene is TRBV7-3, the J gene TRBJ2-3; no definite D call. CDR1 SGHTA and CDR2 FQGTGA come from the germline V gene. The V end lost 5 bases, the J end lost 4 bases, and 13 bases lay between the germline ends. The CDR3 runs 14 residues. The CDR3 coding sequence is TGTGCCAGCAGCCAAAGGCCCTCCCCAGATACGCAGTATTTT. Translated: CASSQRPSPDTQYF.

On this clonotype: An end of the junction differs from the germline gene, which may be a read error. The CDR3 loop reads CASSARTSWGTDPQYF. CDR3 DNA sequence: TGTGCCAGCAGCGCCCGGACTAGCTGGGGCACAGATCCGCAGTATTTT. The chain carries TRBV7-9 and TRBJ2-3; 8 bases agree with TRBD2. This CDR3 region has 16 residues. Per germline, CDR1 SEHNR and CDR2 FQNEAQ (reference sequence). Drawing the rest from reference TRBV7-9 and TRBJ2-3, the complete variable domain is DTGVSQNPRHKITKRGQNVTFRCDPISEHNRLYWYRQTLGQGPEFLTYFQNEAQLEKSRLLSDRFSAERPKGSFSTLEIQRTEQGDSAMYLCASSARTSWGTDPQYFGPGTRLTVL.

Points on this clonotype: Sequence at one end of the junction differs from germline and may be a read error. The chain uses TRBV29-1 and TRBJ2-7, with D possibly being TRBD2 (5 bases). This CDR3 comprises 12 residues. Germline CDR1 is SQVTM and CDR2 is ANQGSEA. The CDR3 sequence is CSVVRGTYQQYF. CDR3 bases: TGCAGCGTTGTTCGGGGAACCTACCAGCAGTACTTC.

This clonotype was seen a handful of times. This CDR3 is CASSLVLEAYEQYF. The CDR3 region has the DNA TGTGCCAGCAGCTTAGTTCTAGAGGCCTACGAGCAGTACTTC. J is TRBJ2-4 and V is TRBV7-2; D is unclear. The J call is uncertain, as TRBJ2-7 better fits the DNA end. Germline V gene sequence: CDR1 SGHTA, CDR2 FQGNSA. The CDR3 loop spans 14 amino acids.

The gene calls are TRBV24-1 and TRBJ1-5; 8 nucleotides line up with TRBD1. After removal of 6 bases from V and 6 bases from J, the junction contained 6 bases not matched to a gene. Germline lookup yields CDR1 KGHDR and CDR2 SFDVKD. The CDR3 consists of 14 residues. The CDR3: CATSLRTGFQPQHF. The CDR3, as DNA: TGTGCCACCAGTCTCAGGACAGGGTTTCAGCCCCAGCATTTT.

This chain uses TRBV6-1 with TRBJ1-2; TRBD1 matches at 9 bases. The junction had 13 bases not matched to a gene; V was cut back by 6 bases and J by 2 bases. This CDR3 region has 17 residues. Germline lookup yields CDR1 MNHNS and CDR2 SASEGT. The CDR3 nucleotides are TGTGCCAGCAGCTCTCCGACCGGGACAGGGTTAAACTATGGCTACACCTTC. Its protein product is CASSSPTGTGLNYGYTF.

This clonotype was detected a few times. The chain links TRBV12-3 or TRBV12-4 to TRBJ1-2; weak D call: TRBD1 (5 bases). Trimming removed 2 bases from V and 4 bases from J, with 11 bases in between. The CDR3 runs 14 residues. The CDR3 sequence: CASSLLGTPYGYTF. The CDR3 coding sequence is TGTGCCAGCAGTTTACTCGGGACCCCCTATGGCTACACCTTC.

The CDR3 spells CASSLPRITSGGANNEQFF. DNA of the CDR3: TGTGCCAGCAGCTTACCACGTATAACTAGCGGGGGGGCGAACAATGAGCAGTTCTTC. The genes are TRBV7-8 and TRBJ2-1; 13 bases agree with TRBD2. This CDR3 is 19 amino acids long. The germline V gene has CDR1 SGHVS and CDR2 FQNEAQ. Trimming took 2 bases from V and 5 from J; bases not matched to a gene: 12.